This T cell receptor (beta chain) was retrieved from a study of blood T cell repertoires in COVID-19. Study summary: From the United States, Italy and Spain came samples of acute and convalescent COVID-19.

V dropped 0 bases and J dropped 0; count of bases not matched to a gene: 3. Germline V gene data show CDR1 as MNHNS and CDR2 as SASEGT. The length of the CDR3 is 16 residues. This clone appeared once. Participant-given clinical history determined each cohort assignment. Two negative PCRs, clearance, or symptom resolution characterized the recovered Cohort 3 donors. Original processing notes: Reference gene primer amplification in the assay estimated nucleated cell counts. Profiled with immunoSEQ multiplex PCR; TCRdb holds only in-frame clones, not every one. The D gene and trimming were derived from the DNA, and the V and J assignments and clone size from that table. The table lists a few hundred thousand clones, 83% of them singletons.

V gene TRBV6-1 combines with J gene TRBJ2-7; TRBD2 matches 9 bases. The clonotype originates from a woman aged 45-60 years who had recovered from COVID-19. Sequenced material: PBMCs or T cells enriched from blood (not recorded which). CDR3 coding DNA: TGTGCCAGCAGTGAAGCGGGCGGGGGGGTCTCCTACGAGCAGTACTTC. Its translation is CASSEAGGGVSYEQYF.